The 32 T cell receptor beta chains given below trace back to one sample, sequenced in a study of cytomegalovirus exposure and HLA in healthy donors (dated 2017 in TCRdb). Receptor amplification or capture employed the immunoSEQ multiplex PCR assay. For the multiplex PCR, a mixture combining 60 forward primers for TCR Vbeta segments and 13 reverse primers for TCR Jbeta segments was used. TCRdb's version of the immuneACCESS table is confined to in-frame rearrangements and falls short of the full clone set. An unresolved V gene accounts for under half of the shortfall where checked; the remainder is of unknown origin. The sample data list 100,000 or so clones, and roughly three quarters of these were observed just once. In total, the top ten clones hold less than 15% of the sample. Specimen: PBMCs. These receptors were collected from a woman in her 40s in good health and CMV-seropositive.

The chain joins TRBV15 to TRBJ2-7; 11 bases are a match to TRBD2. Germline CDR1 reads LNHNV; CDR2 reads YYDKDF (reference sequence). The CDR3 is made up of 15 amino acids. Trimming removed 1 base from V and 2 bases from J; junction bases left unmatched: 1. The CDR3 bases are TGTGCCACCAGCAGAGGACTAGCGGGGCCCTACGAGCAGTACTTC. Translated: CATSRGLAGPYEQYF.

The chain links TRBV19 to TRBJ1-1; D possibly corresponds to TRBD1 (5 bases). Germline loops: CDR1 LNHDA, CDR2 SQIVND (reference sequence). This CDR3 spans 12 amino acids. Trimming removed 5 bases from V and 7 bases from J, with 11 bases in between. This CDR3 is CASSWERGEAFF. For the CDR3, the DNA is TGTGCCAGTAGTTGGGAAAGGGGTGAAGCTTTCTTT. The whole variable domain, filled in from reference TRBV19 and TRBJ1-1, reads DGGITQSPKYLFRKEGQNVTLSCEQNLNHDAMYWYRQDPGQGLRLIYYSQIVNDFQKGDIAEGYSVSREKKESFPLTVTSAQKNPTAFYLCASSWERGEAFFGQGTRLTVV.

The J gene is TRBJ1-5, the V gene TRBV2; D gene ambiguous. Germline lookup yields CDR1 SNHLY and CDR2 FYNNEI. The CDR3 loop spans 16 amino acids. Deletions cut 4 bases from V and 0 bases from J, with 13 bases between. CDR3 sequence (DNA): TGTGCCAGCAGTGGCCGGGAAGGCTATAGCAATCAGCCCCAGCATTTT. It is translated as CASSGREGYSNQPQHF. Together with reference TRBV2 and TRBJ1-5, the CDR3 gives the full variable domain: EPEVTQTPSHQVTQMGQEVILRCVPISNHLYFYWYRQILGQKVEFLVSFYNNEISEKSEIFDDQFSVERPDGSNFTLKIRSTKLEDSAMYFCASSGREGYSNQPQHFGDGTRLSIL.

This clone has a single count. J is TRBJ2-1 and V is TRBV19; 8 bases align to TRBD2. This CDR3 is built from 15 residues. V dropped 3 bases and J dropped 7; count of bases not matched to a gene: 8. Germline values: CDR1 LNHDA, CDR2 SQIVND (reference sequence). The CDR3: CASSIGGGIRNEQFF. The CDR3 coding sequence is TGTGCCAGTAGTATTGGCGGGGGGATTAGGAATGAGCAGTTCTTC.

J is TRBJ2-3 and V is TRBV4-2, with D perhaps TRBD2 (6 bases). The CDR3 runs to 16 residues. The V and J ends lost 3 bases and 1 base respectively, with 14 bases between them. The V gene's germline CDR1 is LGHNA and CDR2 YNFKEQ. CDR3 nucleotide sequence: TGTGCCAGCAGCCAGGGGGAGGCCCACCGCACAGATACGCAGTATTTT. It is translated as CASSQGEAHRTDTQYF.

V gene TRBV18 combines with J gene TRBJ1-1; 7 bases are a match to TRBD1. V trimming: 1 base; J trimming: 11 bases; junction bases outside the gene matches: 7. CDR1 and CDR2 from the germline V gene are KGHSH and LQKENI. This CDR3 is built from 13 residues. DNA of the CDR3: TGTGCCAGCTCACCACGGTCTCAGGGGGAGGCTTTCTTT. It codes for CASSPRSQGEAFF. The full variable domain, completed using reference TRBV18 and TRBJ1-1, is NAGVMQNPRHLVRRRGQEARLRCSPMKGHSHVYWYRQLPEEGLKFMVYLQKENIIDESGMPKERFSAEFPKEGPSILRIQQVVRGDSAAYFCASSPRSQGEAFFGQGTRLTVV.

This chain links TRBV7-8 with TRBJ2-6, with 7 bases that match TRBD2. V lost 5 bases, J lost 2 bases, and 6 bases stayed unmatched. The CDR3 is 16 amino acids. Germline CDR1 reads SGHVS; CDR2 reads FQNEAQ. The CDR3 DNA reads as TGTGCCAGCAGCCCTAGAGCGGGAACTGGGGCCAACGTCCTGACTTTC. Translated: CASSPRAGTGANVLTF.

This clone was observed once. The chain has TRBV6-5 and TRBJ1-1; TRBD1 matches at 8 bases. J lost 7 bases, V lost 3 bases, and 10 bases had no gene match. The CDR3 sequence is 15 residues long. Germline values: CDR1 MNHEY, CDR2 SVGAGI. CDR3 sequence reads: CASSYPGQVPSEAFF. The CDR3 DNA reads as TGTGCCAGCAGTTATCCGGGACAGGTGCCGAGTGAAGCTTTCTTT.

Comment on this clone: At one of its ends the junction is not consistent with the germline gene, which may arise from a read error. The rearrangement links TRBV20-1 to TRBJ1-4, with 7 bases aligning to TRBD1. The length of the CDR3 is 10 residues. Germline lookup yields CDR1 DFQATT and CDR2 SNEGSKA (reference sequence). CDR3 DNA sequence: TGCAGTGCTTCGCACAGGGGCCCTCATTTT. Protein: CSASHRGPHF.

The J gene is TRBJ1-5, the V gene TRBV19, with TRBD1 as a possible D gene (6 bases). This CDR3 region has 14 residues. V was trimmed by 7 bases and J by 4 bases, leaving 14 bases between them. Germline V CDR1 and CDR2: LNHDA, SQIVND (reference sequence). The CDR3 nucleotides read TGTGCCAGTAAGGACAGCCAACGGAATCAGCCCCAGCATTTT. This encodes CASKDSQRNQPQHF. Based on the CDR3 plus reference TRBV19 and TRBJ1-5, the full variable domain is DGGITQSPKYLFRKEGQNVTLSCEQNLNHDAMYWYRQDPGQGLRLIYYSQIVNDFQKGDIAEGYSVSREKKESFPLTVTSAQKNPTAFYLCASKDSQRNQPQHFGDGTRLSIL.

In its sample, this clone was seen a few times. The genes are TRBV15 and TRBJ1-2; tentatively, D is TRBD1 (6 bases). The CDR3 loop spans 15 amino acids. Germline CDR1 and CDR2: LNHNV and YYDKDF (reference sequence). V shed 0 bases and J shed 8 bases, with 16 bases lying between them. The CDR3 DNA is TGTGCCACCAGCAGAGATGTGGGGGCTGATGAAGGCTACACCTTC. It is translated as CATSRDVGADEGYTF.

J is TRBJ2-2 and V is TRBV5-1; TRBD2 matches at 9 bases. The CDR3 has 15 residues. V lost 1 base, J lost 6 bases, and 4 bases stayed unmatched. Germline CDR1 reads SGHRS; CDR2 reads YFSETQ. CDR3 in DNA: TGCGCCAGCAGCTTGTCATTAGCGGGGGCCGGGGAGCTGTTTTTT. Protein sequence: CASSLSLAGAGELFF.

This chain links TRBV5-4 with TRBJ1-6; D gene uncertain. The V end lost 0 bases, the J end lost 9 bases, and 10 bases lay between the germline ends. The CDR3 has 14 residues. CDR1 SGHNT and CDR2 YYREEE come from the germline V gene (reference sequence). The CDR3 region is CASSLELWASPLHF. DNA of the CDR3: TGTGCCAGCAGCTTGGAGCTCTGGGCTTCACCCCTCCACTTT.

The chain has TRBV6-1 and TRBJ2-1, with TRBD1 matching 7 bases. V was clipped by 0 bases and J by 0 bases; unmatched bases: 8. Germline CDR1 MNHNS, CDR2 SASEGT. The CDR3 spans 18 residues. CDR3 DNA: TGTGCCAGCAGTGAAGCAGCGACAGGGCCCAGCTCCTACAATGAGCAGTTCTTC. This codes for CASSEAATGPSSYNEQFF.

V gene TRBV7-9 combines with J gene TRBJ2-7; 7 positions agree with TRBD2. V lost 2 bases, J lost 6 bases, and 4 bases stayed unmatched. The CDR3 sequence is 13 residues long. Germline V gene sequence: CDR1 SEHNR, CDR2 FQNEAQ (reference sequence). The CDR3 here is CASSLIPSGEQYF. Here the CDR3 DNA reads TGTGCCAGCAGCTTAATCCCTAGCGGCGAGCAGTACTTC.

The chain uses TRBV7-8 and TRBJ1-1; D ambiguous. There are 13 residues in the CDR3. Trimming pared 1 base from V and 5 bases from J, leaving 8 bases between. Germline CDR1 is SGHVS and CDR2 is FQNEAQ. Here the CDR3 reads CASSLDLTTEAFF. CDR3 DNA: TGTGCCAGCAGCTTAGATCTAACTACTGAAGCTTTCTTT.

The genes are TRBV5-4 and TRBJ2-1; TRBD2 matches at 13 bases. Germline V gives CDR1 SGHNT, CDR2 YYREEE (reference sequence). The CDR3 is 15 residues long. Losses at the gene ends were 4 bases for V and 9 bases for J; bases not matched to a gene: 7. CDR3 nucleotides: TGTGCCAGCAGCCCGGGGACTAGCGGGGTAGGTGAGCAGTTCTTC. Translating gives CASSPGTSGVGEQFF.

The chain carries TRBV5-1 and TRBJ2-6, with D perhaps matching TRBD1 (5 bases). The germline V and J ends were trimmed by 5 bases and 0 bases, with 6 bases remaining between them. Looked up from germline, CDR1 is SGHRS and CDR2 is YFSETQ. CDR3 length equals 14 residues. The CDR3 nucleotides are TGCGCCAGCAGGGGGCTCTCTGGGGCCAACGTCCTGACTTTC. Its protein product is CASRGLSGANVLTF.

The CDR3 loop is CASPGTPPTNEKLFF. CDR3 nucleotide sequence: TGTGCCAGTCCTGGGACTCCTCCAACTAATGAAAAACTGTTTTTT. J is TRBJ1-4 and V is TRBV19; possibly TRBD1 for D (5 bases). V lost 8 bases to trimming and J lost 0 bases, with 13 bases between them. This CDR3 is built from 15 residues. Germline CDR1 reads LNHDA; CDR2 reads SQIVND (reference sequence).

The chain uses TRBV19 and TRBJ1-1, with D unclear. V was clipped by 3 bases and J by 3 bases, with 11 bases between them. This CDR3 is built from 14 residues. CDR1 is LNHDA, CDR2 SQIVND, per germline (reference sequence). CDR3 loop: CASSIEWRDTEAFF. CDR3 coding DNA: TGTGCCAGTAGTATTGAATGGCGGGACACTGAAGCTTTCTTT.

The rearrangement joins TRBV28 to TRBJ2-5; TRBD2 is a possible D gene (6 bases). This CDR3 has 11 residues. The germline CDR1 and CDR2 sequences are MDHEN and SYDVKM. Trimming left V 10 bases short and J 3 bases short, with 9 bases between. CDR3 region: CATRGKETQYF. CDR3 in DNA: TGTGCCACCCGGGGGAAAGAGACCCAGTACTTC.

J is TRBJ1-1 and V is TRBV6-5; 9 positions agree with TRBD1. The germline V gene encodes CDR1 MNHEY and CDR2 SVGAGI. The CDR3 length is 14 residues. Germline trimming cut 2 bases from V and 6 bases from J; bases unmatched to any gene: 4. The CDR3 sequence: CASSYTRTGAEAFF. The DNA for the CDR3 is TGTGCCAGCAGTTACACTAGGACAGGGGCTGAAGCTTTCTTT.

The gene calls are TRBV7-2 and TRBJ2-7; TRBD1 aligns across 7 bases. Germline V CDR1 and CDR2: SGHTA, FQGNSA. Trimming cost V 4 bases and J 3 bases; bases outside gene matches: 9. The CDR3 totals 15 residues. The CDR3 DNA sequence: TGTGCCAGCAGCTCCCGGACAGGAGCTTTCTACGAGCAGTACTTC. This encodes CASSSRTGAFYEQYF.

The V gene is TRBV7-3, the J gene TRBJ1-2; 8 nucleotides line up with TRBD1. Germline V lookup: CDR1 SGHTA, CDR2 FQGTGA. Unmatched junction bases numbered 5, after V lost 3 bases and J lost 5 bases. This CDR3 is built from 14 residues. The CDR3 spells CASSFDRGGYGYTF. CDR3 DNA: TGTGCCAGCAGCTTCGACAGGGGAGGATATGGCTACACCTTC.

About this clone: An end of the junction differs from the germline gene, which may be a read error. V and J are TRBV7-7 and TRBJ2-7, with D possibly TRBD2 on 5 matching bases. CDR3 length equals 15 residues. Germline V gives CDR1 SSHAT, CDR2 FNYEAQ (reference sequence). CDR3: CASSLNMDSYHEQYF. The CDR3 DNA follows: TGTGCTAGCAGCTTAAACATGGACTCTTACCACGAGCAGTACTTC.

The chain uses TRBV6-5 and TRBJ2-1; the D is unclear. CDR3 length equals 12 residues. V was trimmed by 7 bases and J by 8 bases, leaving 12 bases between them. Germline CDR1 and CDR2: MNHEY and SVGAGI. The CDR3 spells CASTSTWHEQFF. Written as DNA, the CDR3 is TGTGCCAGCACCTCGACTTGGCATGAGCAGTTCTTC.

The CDR3 DNA follows: TGTGCCATCAGAACCCAGGGGAACACTGAAGCTTTCTTT. As protein: CAIRTQGNTEAFF. This chain joins TRBV10-3 and TRBJ1-1; perhaps TRBD1 as D (5 bases). Trimming removed 6 bases from V and 1 base from J, with 9 bases in between. CDR1 and CDR2 from the germline V gene are ENHRY and SYGVKD. This CDR3 region has 13 residues.

The V and J genes are TRBV6-5 and TRBJ1-1, with 9 positions matching TRBD1. V gave up 4 bases and J gave up 11 bases; unmatched junction bases: 5. The CDR3 length is 12 residues. Germline lookup yields CDR1 MNHEY and CDR2 SVGAGI. CDR3 in DNA: TGTGCCAGCAGTTCCTACAGGGGGCGGGCTTTCTTT. Encoded protein: CASSSYRGRAFF.

This clone has only a few counts. The rearrangement uses TRBV5-1 and TRBJ2-1; 9 nucleotides align to TRBD1. CDR3 length: 16 amino acids. The V and J ends lost 5 bases and 10 bases, in that order; junction bases with no gene match: 16. Germline V gene lookup returns CDR1 SGHRS and CDR2 YFSETQ. This chain's CDR3 is CASRISPGQGVREQFF. The CDR3 nucleotides read TGCGCCAGCAGGATATCACCGGGACAGGGTGTTCGAGAGCAGTTCTTC.

V gene TRBV2 combines with J gene TRBJ1-5; 8 bases are shared with TRBD1. V shed 4 bases, J shed 7 bases, and the junction held 9 bases outside the gene matches. Germline CDR1 SNHLY, CDR2 FYNNEI. This CDR3 has 15 amino acids. The CDR3 spells CASSADAGGGQPQHF. CDR3 sequence (DNA): TGTGCCAGCAGTGCTGACGCAGGGGGCGGCCAGCCCCAGCATTTT. Drawing the rest from reference TRBV2 and TRBJ1-5, the complete variable domain is EPEVTQTPSHQVTQMGQEVILRCVPISNHLYFYWYRQILGQKVEFLVSFYNNEISEKSEIFDDQFSVERPDGSNFTLKIRSTKLEDSAMYFCASSADAGGGQPQHFGDGTRLSIL.

This clone was found a few times. The chain has TRBV6-6 and TRBJ2-7, with 7 bases that match TRBD1. Germline V CDR1 and CDR2: MNHNY, SVGAGI (reference sequence). Unmatched junction bases numbered 3, after V lost 2 bases and J lost 2 bases. The CDR3 sequence is 14 residues long. The DNA for the CDR3 is TGTGCCAGCAGTTACGGGACAGCCCCCTACGAGCAGTACTTC. It specifies CASSYGTAPYEQYF.

This clone was seen more than once but under ten times. The V gene is TRBV27, the J gene TRBJ1-3, with 7 bases fitting TRBD1. Trimming at V came to 2 bases and at J to 8 bases, leaving 3 bases not matched to a gene. The CDR3 is 13 residues long. Germline V gene lookup returns CDR1 MNHEY and CDR2 SMNVEV (reference sequence). The CDR3 protein is CASSLGQGDTIYF. CDR3 DNA: TGTGCCAGCAGTTTAGGCCAGGGGGACACCATATATTTT.